The clone carrying this T cell receptor (beta chain) appeared a few times. Without exception, sorted populations had purity beyond 98%. Germline CDR1 reads SGDLS; CDR2 reads YYNGEE. CDR3 length: 15 residues. The V end lost 4 bases, the J end lost 1 base, and 11 bases lay between the germline ends. cDNA synthesis used the whole RNA isolate, giving expressed TCRB sequences. Only in-frame clones appear in the TCRdb table, and some are missing; sequencing was by immunoSEQ multiplex PCR. The sample holds under 400,000 clones; about 14% are singletons and the top ten take about 6.6%. This record comes from a study of beta chain features in type 1 diabetes. Study context: Healthy donors and patients showed comparable age, gender and cell yields.

The receptor was isolated from a man aged 30 to 45 in good health. Sequenced: central memory CD4+ T cells from blood. The chain combines TRBV9 with TRBJ1-4; no clear D gene. The DNA of the CDR3 is TGTGCCAGCAGCCCTCGAGAGCGAACTAATGAAAAACTGTTTTTT. It translates to CASSPRERTNEKLFF.